Reported below is one T cell receptor (beta chain). Its specificity is unknown. Mismatch repair deficiency was confirmed in all patients, by PCR or immunohistochemistry. A few pembrolizumab responders had their TCRs sequenced. This sample was taken from a study of PD-1 blockade in mismatch repair-deficient tumors. Overall study: Patients had around twelve mismatch repair-deficient cancer types, all previously treated and progressing.

TCRdb keeps only in-frame clones here, not all; method: immunoSEQ multiplex PCR. The sample lists more than 40,000 clones, roughly three quarters seen once, with 3.3% in the top ten. The CDR3 is made up of 19 amino acids. Trimming removed 0 bases at V and 0 bases at J, with 16 bases between. Germline loops: CDR1 SGHKS, CDR2 YYEKEE (reference sequence). Overall study findings and caveats: Tumor-resident clones, often absent from pretreatment blood, expanded after pembrolizumab and then contracted.

J is TRBJ2-6 and V is TRBV5-5; D is possibly TRBD1 (5 bases). This sequence originates from an adult with mismatch repair-deficient cancer. The source was peripheral blood, collected 4 weeks after starting pembrolizumab. The CDR3 DNA reads as TGTGCCAGCAGCTTGGTTGACAGCTCTATTATCTCTGGGGCCAACGTCCTGACTTTC. Translated, it gives CASSLVDSSIISGANVLTF.